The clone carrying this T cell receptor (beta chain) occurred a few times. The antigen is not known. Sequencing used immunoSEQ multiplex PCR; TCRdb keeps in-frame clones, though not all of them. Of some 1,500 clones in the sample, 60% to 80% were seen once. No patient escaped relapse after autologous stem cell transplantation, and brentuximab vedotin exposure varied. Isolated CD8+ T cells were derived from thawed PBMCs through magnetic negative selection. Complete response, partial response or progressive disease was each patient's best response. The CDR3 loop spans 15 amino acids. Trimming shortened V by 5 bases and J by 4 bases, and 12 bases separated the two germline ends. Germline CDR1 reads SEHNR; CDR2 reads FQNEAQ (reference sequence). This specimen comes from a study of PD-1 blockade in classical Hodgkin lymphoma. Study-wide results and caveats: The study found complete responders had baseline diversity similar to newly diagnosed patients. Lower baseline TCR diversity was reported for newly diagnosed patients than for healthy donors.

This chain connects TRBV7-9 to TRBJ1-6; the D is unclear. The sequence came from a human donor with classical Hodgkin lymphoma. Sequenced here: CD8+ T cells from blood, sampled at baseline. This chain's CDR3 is CASSPVGVYNSPLHF. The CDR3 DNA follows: TGTGCCAGCAGCCCCGTTGGAGTGTATAATTCACCCCTCCACTTT.